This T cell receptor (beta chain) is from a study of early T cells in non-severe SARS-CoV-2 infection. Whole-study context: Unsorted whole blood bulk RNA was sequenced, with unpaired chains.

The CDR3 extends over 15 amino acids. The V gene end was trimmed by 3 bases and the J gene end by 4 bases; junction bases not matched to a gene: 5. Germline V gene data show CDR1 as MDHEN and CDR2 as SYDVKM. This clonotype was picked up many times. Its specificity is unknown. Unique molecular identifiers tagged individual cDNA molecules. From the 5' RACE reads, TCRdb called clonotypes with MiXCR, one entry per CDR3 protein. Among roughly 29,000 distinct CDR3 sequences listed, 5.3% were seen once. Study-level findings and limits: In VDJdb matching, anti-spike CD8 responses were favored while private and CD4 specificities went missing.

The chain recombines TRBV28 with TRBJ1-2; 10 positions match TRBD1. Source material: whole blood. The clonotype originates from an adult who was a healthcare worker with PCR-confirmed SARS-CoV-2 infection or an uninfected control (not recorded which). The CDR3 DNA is TGTGCCAGCAGTTTGGGGACAGGGGCACCCTATGGCTACACCTTC. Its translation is CASSLGTGAPYGYTF.